One sample yielded the 16 T cell receptor beta chains listed below, sequenced in a study of beta chain features in type 1 diabetes. All of the isolated RNA was reverse transcribed, so expressed TCRB transcripts were sequenced. Data came from immunoSEQ multiplex PCR; TCRdb stores just in-frame clones and leaves some out. In the table there are under 800,000 clones, around 15% of which are singletons. The source material was naive CD4+ T cells from blood. Receptors were obtained from a man aged 18 to 30 in good health.

The rearrangement links TRBV25-1 to TRBJ2-1; weak D call: TRBD1 (5 bases). Germline CDR1 and CDR2: MGHDK and SYGVNS. The CDR3 has 11 amino acids. V lost 7 bases and J lost 7, with 8 bases in between. The DNA for the CDR3 is TGTGCCAGCACAGGGTTGAATGAGCAGTTCTTC. Its translation is CASTGLNEQFF.

The V call is TRBV5-4, the J call TRBJ2-2, with TRBD1 matching 9 bases. Germline lookup yields CDR1 SGHNT and CDR2 YYREEE (reference sequence). V gave up 5 bases and J gave up 4 bases; unmatched junction bases: 3. The CDR3 is made up of 14 amino acids. The CDR3 sequence is CASSNRGPTGELFF. The DNA of the CDR3 is TGTGCCAGCAGTAACAGGGGGCCCACCGGGGAGCTGTTTTTT.

This clone appeared a few times. The chain employs TRBV9 and TRBJ2-3; perhaps TRBD2 as D (6 bases). V lost 0 bases to trimming and J lost 2 bases, with 10 bases between them. Germline loops: CDR1 SGDLS, CDR2 YYNGEE. This CDR3 is built from 15 residues. The CDR3 DNA reads TGTGCCAGCAGCGTAGGGACGGGAGCCACAGATACGCAGTATTTT. It yields the protein CASSVGTGATDTQYF.

In its sample, this clone was seen a few times. V gene TRBV9 combines with J gene TRBJ2-1; 11 bases map to TRBD2. Germline-derived CDR1 and CDR2 are SGDLS and YYNGEE. Germline trimming cut 0 bases from V and 0 bases from J; bases unmatched to any gene: 8. This CDR3 comprises 19 residues. CDR3: CASSVAASGGPSSYNEQFF. The CDR3 nucleotides read TGTGCCAGCAGCGTAGCCGCTAGCGGGGGGCCAAGCTCCTACAATGAGCAGTTCTTC.

For this clone: Distinct nucleotide sequences in the sample also encode this CDR3. The chain joins TRBV5-6 to TRBJ1-1, with D unresolved. CDR3 length: 14 residues. The V end was cut by 0 bases, the J end by 1 base, with 7 bases between. Per the germline V gene, CDR1 is SGHDT and CDR2 is YYEEEE. CDR3 sequence (DNA): TGTGCCAGCAGCTTGGGAACGGCGAACACTGAAGCTTTCTTT. It is translated as CASSLGTANTEAFF.

The gene calls are TRBV7-2 and TRBJ2-7, with 7 bases that match TRBD2. Trimming took 4 bases from V and 4 from J; bases not matched to a gene: 7. The germline V gene encodes CDR1 SGHTA and CDR2 FQGNSA. CDR3 size: 14 residues. The CDR3 protein is CASSSGTTFYEQYF. CDR3 nucleotide sequence: TGTGCCAGCAGCTCCGGGACTACCTTTTACGAGCAGTACTTC.

This clone was detected a few times. J is TRBJ2-1 and V is TRBV2; a possible D gene is TRBD2 (5 bases). V was shortened by 9 bases and J by 6 bases, with 18 bases between the two germline ends. The germline V gene encodes CDR1 SNHLY and CDR2 FYNNEI. The CDR3 loop spans 14 amino acids. The CDR3 region has the DNA TGTGCCAGTCTAAGGGAACTAGGCGGCAATGAGCAGTTCTTC. Translation: CASLRELGGNEQFF.

This clone was recorded a few times. The V gene is TRBV7-8, the J gene TRBJ2-7; D not certain. V gave up 1 base and J gave up 2 bases, with 6 bases separating them. CDR1 is SGHVS and CDR2 is FQNEAQ in the germline V gene. CDR3 size: 13 residues. The CDR3 region is CASSLEITYEQYF. The DNA of the CDR3 is TGTGCCAGCAGCTTAGAGATTACCTACGAGCAGTACTTC.

The genes are TRBV30 and TRBJ1-1; no clear D. The CDR3 has 12 residues. Trimming shortened V by 2 bases and J by 7 bases, and 11 bases separated the two germline ends. CDR1 and CDR2 (germline): GTSNPN, SVGIG (reference sequence). This chain's CDR3 is CAWSSGLGEAFF. The CDR3, as DNA: TGTGCCTGGAGTAGTGGGCTCGGTGAAGCTTTCTTT. The variable domain in full, with the rest retrieved from reference TRBV30 and TRBJ1-1, is SQTIHQWPATLVQPVGSPLSLECTVEGTSNPNLYWYRQAAGRGLQLLFYSVGIGQISSEVPQNLSASRPQDRQFILSSKKLLLSDSGFYLCAWSSGLGEAFFGQGTRLTVV.

The sample holds a few counts of this clone. J is TRBJ2-1 and V is TRBV18; 9 bases fit TRBD2. V dropped 4 bases and J dropped 8; count of bases not matched to a gene: 9. The germline V gene encodes CDR1 KGHSH and CDR2 LQKENI. This CDR3 spans 15 amino acids. The DNA for the CDR3 is TGTGCCAGCTCACTAGCCGGGACTAGCAGCGATGAGCAGTTCTTC. Translating it yields CASSLAGTSSDEQFF.

CDR3 nucleotide sequence: TGTGCCAGCAGCGCCCAGGGGGCGAGGTCCGTCGAGCAGTACTTC. Its translation: CASSAQGARSVEQYF. The V call is TRBV9, the J call TRBJ2-7; 8 bases agree with TRBD1. The CDR3 sequence is 15 residues long. CDR1 SGDLS and CDR2 YYNGEE come from the germline V gene. Trimming at V came to 3 bases and at J to 6 bases, leaving 11 bases not matched to a gene.

The chain joins TRBV19 to TRBJ1-1, with D possibly being TRBD1 (5 bases). CDR3 length equals 12 residues. Trimming took 9 bases from V and 10 from J, leaving 18 bases between them. CDR1 LNHDA and CDR2 SQIVND come from the germline V gene (reference sequence). The CDR3 nucleotides are TGTGCCAGGACGACGTGCCTAACAGGAGCTTTCTTT. Amino acids: CARTTCLTGAFF.

This clone was observed a few times. The CDR3 region is CASRPTGESTIYF. In DNA, the CDR3 is TGTGCCAGCAGGCCTACAGGGGAGTCCACCATATATTTT. The chain is built from TRBV7-6 and TRBJ1-3, with 7 bases that match TRBD1. The germline V gene encodes CDR1 SGHVS and CDR2 FNYEAQ. CDR3 length equals 13 residues. With 6 bases clipped from V and 9 bases from J, the junction kept 8 bases outside the gene matches. The complete variable domain, with remaining parts taken from reference TRBV7-6 and TRBJ1-3, reads GAGVSQSPRYKVTKRGQDVALRCDPISGHVSLYWYRQALGQGPEFLTYFNYEAQQDKSGLPNDRFSAERPEGSISTLTIQRTEQRDSAMYRCASRPTGESTIYFGEGSWLTVV.

This chain joins TRBV6-5 and TRBJ2-7, with D maybe TRBD2 (5 bases). Per the germline V gene, CDR1 is MNHEY and CDR2 is SVGAGI. This CDR3 is 16 amino acids long. With 0 bases removed from V and 0 bases from J, the gap between germline ends came to 12 bases. The DNA of the CDR3 is TGTGCCAGCAGTTACTCCTCTAGGAGGTACTCCTACGAGCAGTACTTC. This gives the protein CASSYSSRRYSYEQYF.

As to this clone: The sample holds other DNA sequences that translate to the same CDR3. The chain uses TRBV7-2 and TRBJ2-5; the D gene is possibly TRBD1 (6 bases). CDR3 length equals 15 residues. CDR1 and CDR2 from the germline V gene are SGHTA and FQGNSA. V shed 1 base and J shed 1 base, with 10 bases lying between them. The CDR3 DNA is TGTGCCAGCAGCTTAGGAGGACAGCCCCAAGAGACCCAGTACTTC. As protein: CASSLGGQPQETQYF.

To note about this clone: A junction boundary mismatches the germline segment, possibly from a read error. The sample contains more than one DNA sequence encoding this CDR3. V gene TRBV5-4 combines with J gene TRBJ2-5, with 7 bases matching TRBD2. In germline, CDR1 is SGHNT, CDR2 YYREEE (reference sequence). CDR3 length equals 15 residues. The CDR3 bases are TGTGCGAGCAGCTTGGATCGACTAGCTGGGGAGACCCAGTACTTC. It encodes CASSLDRLAGETQYF.